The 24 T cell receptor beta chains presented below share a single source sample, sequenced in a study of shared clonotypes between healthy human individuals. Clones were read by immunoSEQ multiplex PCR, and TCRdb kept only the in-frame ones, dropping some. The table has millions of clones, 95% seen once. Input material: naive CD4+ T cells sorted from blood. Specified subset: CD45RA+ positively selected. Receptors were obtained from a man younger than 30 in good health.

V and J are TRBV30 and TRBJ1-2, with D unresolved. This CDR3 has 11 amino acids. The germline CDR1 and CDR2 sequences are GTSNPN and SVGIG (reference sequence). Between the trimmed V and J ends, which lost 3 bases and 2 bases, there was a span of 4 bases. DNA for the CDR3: TGTGCCTGGAGGGGGAACTATGGCTACACCTTC. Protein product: CAWRGNYGYTF. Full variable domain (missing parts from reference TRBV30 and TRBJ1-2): SQTIHQWPATLVQPVGSPLSLECTVEGTSNPNLYWYRQAAGRGLQLLFYSVGIGQISSEVPQNLSASRPQDRQFILSSKKLLLSDSGFYLCAWRGNYGYTFGSGTRLTVV.

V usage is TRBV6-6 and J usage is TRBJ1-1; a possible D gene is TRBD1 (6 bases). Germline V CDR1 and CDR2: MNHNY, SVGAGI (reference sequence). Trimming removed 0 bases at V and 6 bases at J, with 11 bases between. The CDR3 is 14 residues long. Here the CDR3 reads CASSYSNGGSEAFF. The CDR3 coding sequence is TGTGCCAGCAGTTACTCGAATGGGGGCTCTGAAGCTTTCTTT.

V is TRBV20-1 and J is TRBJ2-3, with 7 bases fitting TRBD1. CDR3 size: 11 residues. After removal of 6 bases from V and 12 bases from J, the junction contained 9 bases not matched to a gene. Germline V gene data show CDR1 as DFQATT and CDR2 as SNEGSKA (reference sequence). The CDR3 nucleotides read TGCAGTGCGACAGTGGACAGGCCTCAGTATTTT. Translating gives CSATVDRPQYF.

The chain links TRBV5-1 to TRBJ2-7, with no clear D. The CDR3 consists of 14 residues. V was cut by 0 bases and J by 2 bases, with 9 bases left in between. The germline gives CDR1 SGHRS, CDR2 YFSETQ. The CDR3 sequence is CASSLDTLTYEQYF. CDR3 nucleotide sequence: TGCGCCAGCAGCTTGGATACACTCACCTACGAGCAGTACTTC. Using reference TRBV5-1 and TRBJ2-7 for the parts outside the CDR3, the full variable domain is KAGVTQTPRYLIKTRGQQVTLSCSPISGHRSVSWYQQTPGQGLQFLFEYFSETQRNKGNFPGRFSGRQFSNSRSEMNVSTLELGDSALYLCASSLDTLTYEQYFGPGTRLTVT.

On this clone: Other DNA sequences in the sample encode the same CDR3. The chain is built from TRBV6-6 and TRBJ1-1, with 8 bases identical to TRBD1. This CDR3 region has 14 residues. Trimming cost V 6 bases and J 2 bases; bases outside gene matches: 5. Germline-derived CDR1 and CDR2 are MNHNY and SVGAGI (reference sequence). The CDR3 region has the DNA TGTGCCAGCAGCTCTACAGGGGGAAACACTGAAGCTTTCTTT. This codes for CASSSTGGNTEAFF.

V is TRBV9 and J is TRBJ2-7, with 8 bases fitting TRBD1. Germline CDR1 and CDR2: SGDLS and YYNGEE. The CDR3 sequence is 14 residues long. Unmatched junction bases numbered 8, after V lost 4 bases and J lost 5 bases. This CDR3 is CASSQGDRLHEQYF. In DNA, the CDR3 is TGTGCCAGCAGCCAGGGGGACAGGCTTCACGAGCAGTACTTC.

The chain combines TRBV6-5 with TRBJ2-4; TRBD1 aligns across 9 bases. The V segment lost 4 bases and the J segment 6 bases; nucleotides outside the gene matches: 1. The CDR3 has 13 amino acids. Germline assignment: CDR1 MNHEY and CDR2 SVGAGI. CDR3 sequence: CASSSGQGNIQYF. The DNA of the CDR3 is TGTGCCAGCAGTTCGGGACAGGGAAACATTCAGTACTTC.

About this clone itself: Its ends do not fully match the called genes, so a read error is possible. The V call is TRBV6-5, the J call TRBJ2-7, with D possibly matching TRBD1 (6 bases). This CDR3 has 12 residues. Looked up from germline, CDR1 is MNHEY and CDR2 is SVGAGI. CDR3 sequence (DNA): TGTGCCAGCAGGGACGCGACGACAGGAGACTTATTC. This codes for CASRDATTGDLF.

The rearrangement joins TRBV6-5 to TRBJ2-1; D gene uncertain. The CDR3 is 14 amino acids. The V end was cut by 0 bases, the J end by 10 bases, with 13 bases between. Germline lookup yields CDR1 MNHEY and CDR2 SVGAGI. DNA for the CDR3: TGTGCCAGCAGTTACTCGATCCTGGTCCAAGAGCAGTTCTTC. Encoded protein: CASSYSILVQEQFF.

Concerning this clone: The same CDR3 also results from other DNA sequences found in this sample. The CDR3 here is CASSVVAGTGNTIYF. DNA of the CDR3: TGTGCCAGCAGCGTAGTGGCAGGGACTGGAAACACCATATATTTT. The chain is built from TRBV9 and TRBJ1-3; D perhaps matches TRBD1 (5 bases). CDR1 and CDR2 (germline): SGDLS, YYNGEE. V was pared by 0 bases and J by 2 bases, with 9 bases between. The CDR3 has 15 residues.

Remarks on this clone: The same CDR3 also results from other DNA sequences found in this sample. CDR3 in DNA: TGTGCCAGCAGCCTGGGACTAGCGGGGGGGCAAGAGACCCAGTACTTC. Translated: CASSLGLAGGQETQYF. The chain links TRBV5-4 to TRBJ2-5; 16 nucleotides match TRBD2. The CDR3 sequence is 16 residues long. The germline V gene encodes CDR1 SGHNT and CDR2 YYREEE (reference sequence). With V trimmed by 4 bases and J by 2 bases, 2 bases remained unmatched.

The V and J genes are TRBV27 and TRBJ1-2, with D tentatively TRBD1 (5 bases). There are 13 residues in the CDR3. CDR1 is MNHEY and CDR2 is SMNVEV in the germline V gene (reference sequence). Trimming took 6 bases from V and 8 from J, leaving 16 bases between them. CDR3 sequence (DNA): TGTGCCAGCAGCCTCAACAATTACAGGGGCTACACCTTC. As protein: CASSLNNYRGYTF.

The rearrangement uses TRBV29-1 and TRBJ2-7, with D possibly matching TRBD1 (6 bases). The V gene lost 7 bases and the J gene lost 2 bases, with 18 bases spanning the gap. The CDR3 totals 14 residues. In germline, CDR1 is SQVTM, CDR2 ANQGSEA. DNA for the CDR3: TGCAGCGGTACCACAGGGATGGGAGCCTACGAGCAGTACTTC. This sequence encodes CSGTTGMGAYEQYF.

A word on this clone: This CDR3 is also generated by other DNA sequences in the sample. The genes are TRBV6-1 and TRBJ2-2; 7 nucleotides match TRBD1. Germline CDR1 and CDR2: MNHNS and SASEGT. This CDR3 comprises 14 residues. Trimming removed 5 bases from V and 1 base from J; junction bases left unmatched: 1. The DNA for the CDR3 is TGTGCCAGCAGTCGACAGGGGAACACCGGGGAGCTGTTTTTT. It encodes CASSRQGNTGELFF.

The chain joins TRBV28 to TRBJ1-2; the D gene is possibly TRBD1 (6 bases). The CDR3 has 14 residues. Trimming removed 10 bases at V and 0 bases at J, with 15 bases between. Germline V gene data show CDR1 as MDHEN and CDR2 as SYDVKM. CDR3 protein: CAIAGTTANYGYTF. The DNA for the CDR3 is TGTGCCATCGCCGGGACAACTGCTAACTATGGCTACACCTTC.

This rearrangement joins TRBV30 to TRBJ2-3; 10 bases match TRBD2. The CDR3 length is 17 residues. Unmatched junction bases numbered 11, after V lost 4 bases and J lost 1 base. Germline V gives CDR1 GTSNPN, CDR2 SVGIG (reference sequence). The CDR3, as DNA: TGTGCCTGGACCAGGAGTCGGACTAGCGGTCGCACAGATACGCAGTATTTT. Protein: CAWTRSRTSGRTDTQYF.

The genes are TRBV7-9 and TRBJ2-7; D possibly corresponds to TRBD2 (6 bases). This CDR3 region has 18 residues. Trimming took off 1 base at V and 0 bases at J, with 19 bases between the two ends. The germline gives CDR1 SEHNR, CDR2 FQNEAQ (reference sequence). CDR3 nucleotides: TGTGCCAGCAGCTTAGTTTCGGTTAAGTTGGGAGGCTCCTACGAGCAGTACTTC. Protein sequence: CASSLVSVKLGGSYEQYF.

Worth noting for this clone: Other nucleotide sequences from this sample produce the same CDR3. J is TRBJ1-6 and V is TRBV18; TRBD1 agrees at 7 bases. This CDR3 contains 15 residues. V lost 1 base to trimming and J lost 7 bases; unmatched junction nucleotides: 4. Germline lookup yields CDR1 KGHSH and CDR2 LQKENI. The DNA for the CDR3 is TGTGCCAGCTCACCACGACAGGGATCAAATTCACCCCTCCACTTT. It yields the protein CASSPRQGSNSPLHF.

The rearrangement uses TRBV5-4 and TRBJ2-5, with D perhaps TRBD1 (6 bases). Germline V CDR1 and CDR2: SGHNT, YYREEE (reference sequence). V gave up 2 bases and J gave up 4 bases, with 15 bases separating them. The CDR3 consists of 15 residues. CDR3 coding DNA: TGTGCCAGCAGCTTCGGACAGTTCGGTTCAGAGACCCAGTACTTC. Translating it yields CASSFGQFGSETQYF.

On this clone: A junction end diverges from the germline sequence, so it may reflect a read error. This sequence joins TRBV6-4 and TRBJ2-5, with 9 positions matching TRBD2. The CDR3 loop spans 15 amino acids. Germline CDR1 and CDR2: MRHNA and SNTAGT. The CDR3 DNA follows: TGTGCCATCAGTGGCGGGAGGGCCGTGGGGGAGACCCAGTACTTC. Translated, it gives CAISGGRAVGETQYF.

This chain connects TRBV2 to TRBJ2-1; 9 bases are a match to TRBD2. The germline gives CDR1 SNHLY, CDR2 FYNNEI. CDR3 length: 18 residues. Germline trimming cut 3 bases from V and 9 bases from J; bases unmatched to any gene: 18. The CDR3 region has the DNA TGTGCCAGCAGTGAGAGTTTTCCCGGGACTAGCTTTAGTTGTGAGCAGTTCTTC. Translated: CASSESFPGTSFSCEQFF.

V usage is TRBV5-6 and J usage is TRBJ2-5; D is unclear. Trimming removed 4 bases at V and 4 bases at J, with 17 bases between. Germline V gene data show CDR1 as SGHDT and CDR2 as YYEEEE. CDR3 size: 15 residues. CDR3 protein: CASSRPTIGGETQYF. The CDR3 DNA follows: TGTGCCAGCAGCCGACCAACGATAGGCGGAGAGACCCAGTACTTC. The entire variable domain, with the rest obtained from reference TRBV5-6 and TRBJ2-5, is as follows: DAGVTQSPTHLIKTRGQQVTLRCSPKSGHDTVSWYQQALGQGPQFIFQYYEEEERQRGNFPDRFSGHQFPNYSSELNVNALLLGDSALYLCASSRPTIGGETQYFGPGTRLLVL.

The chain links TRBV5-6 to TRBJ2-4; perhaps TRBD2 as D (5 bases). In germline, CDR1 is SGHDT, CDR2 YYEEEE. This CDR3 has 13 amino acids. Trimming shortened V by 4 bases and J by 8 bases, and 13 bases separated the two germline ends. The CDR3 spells CASSPGPRDIQYF. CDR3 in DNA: TGTGCCAGCAGCCCGGGCCCGAGGGACATTCAGTACTTC. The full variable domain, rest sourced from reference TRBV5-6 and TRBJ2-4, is DAGVTQSPTHLIKTRGQQVTLRCSPKSGHDTVSWYQQALGQGPQFIFQYYEEEERQRGNFPDRFSGHQFPNYSSELNVNALLLGDSALYLCASSPGPRDIQYFGAGTRLSVL.

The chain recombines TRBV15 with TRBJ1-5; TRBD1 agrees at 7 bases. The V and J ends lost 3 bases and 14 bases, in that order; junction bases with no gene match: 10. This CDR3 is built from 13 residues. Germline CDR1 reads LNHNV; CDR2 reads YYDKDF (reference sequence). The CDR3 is CATSRIGQGEKHF. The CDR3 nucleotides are TGTGCCACCAGCAGGATAGGGCAGGGGGAGAAGCATTTT.